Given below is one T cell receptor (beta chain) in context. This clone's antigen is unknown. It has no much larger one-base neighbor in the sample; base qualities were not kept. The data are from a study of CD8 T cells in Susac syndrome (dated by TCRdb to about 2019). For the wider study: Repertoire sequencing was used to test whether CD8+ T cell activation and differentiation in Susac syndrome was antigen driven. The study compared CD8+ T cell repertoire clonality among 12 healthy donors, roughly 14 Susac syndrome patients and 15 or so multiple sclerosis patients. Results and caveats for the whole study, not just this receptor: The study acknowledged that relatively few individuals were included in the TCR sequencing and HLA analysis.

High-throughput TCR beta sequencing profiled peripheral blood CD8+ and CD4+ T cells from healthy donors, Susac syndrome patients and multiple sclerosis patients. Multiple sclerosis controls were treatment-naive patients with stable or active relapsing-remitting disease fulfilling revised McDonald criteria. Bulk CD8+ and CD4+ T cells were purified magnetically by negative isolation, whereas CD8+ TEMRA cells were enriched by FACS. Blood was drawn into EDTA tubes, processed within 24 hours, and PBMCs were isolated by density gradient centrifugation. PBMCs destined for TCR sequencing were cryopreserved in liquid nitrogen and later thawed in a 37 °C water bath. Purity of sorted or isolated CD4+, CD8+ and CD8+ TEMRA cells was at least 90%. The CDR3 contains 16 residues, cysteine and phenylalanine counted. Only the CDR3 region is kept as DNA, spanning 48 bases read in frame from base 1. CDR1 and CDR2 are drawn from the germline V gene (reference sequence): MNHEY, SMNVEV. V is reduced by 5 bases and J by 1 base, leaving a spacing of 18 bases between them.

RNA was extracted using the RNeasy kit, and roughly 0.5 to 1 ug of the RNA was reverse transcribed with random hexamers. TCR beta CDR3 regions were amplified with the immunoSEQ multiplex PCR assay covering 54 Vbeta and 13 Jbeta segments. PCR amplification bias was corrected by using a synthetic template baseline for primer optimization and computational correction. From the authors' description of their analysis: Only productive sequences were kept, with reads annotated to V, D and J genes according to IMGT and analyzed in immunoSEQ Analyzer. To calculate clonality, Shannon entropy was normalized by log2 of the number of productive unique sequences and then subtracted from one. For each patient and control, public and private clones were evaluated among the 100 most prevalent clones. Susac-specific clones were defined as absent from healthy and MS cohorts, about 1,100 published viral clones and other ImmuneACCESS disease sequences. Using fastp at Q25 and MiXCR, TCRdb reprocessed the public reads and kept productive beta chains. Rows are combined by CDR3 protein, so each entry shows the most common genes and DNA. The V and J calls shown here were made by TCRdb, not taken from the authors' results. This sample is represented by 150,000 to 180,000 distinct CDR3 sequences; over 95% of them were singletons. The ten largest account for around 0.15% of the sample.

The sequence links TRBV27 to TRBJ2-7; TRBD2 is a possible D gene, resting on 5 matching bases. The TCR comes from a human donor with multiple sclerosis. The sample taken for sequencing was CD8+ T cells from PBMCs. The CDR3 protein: CASSSPAVGRSYEQYF. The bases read TGTGCCAGCAGTAGCCCCGCCGTAGGGAGATCCTACGAGCAGTACTTC.